Below are 20 T cell receptor beta chains sequenced from a single sample in a study of a mutant IDH1 vaccine in newly diagnosed glioma. Sequenced by immunoSEQ multiplex PCR; TCRdb stores in-frame clones only, minus some. There are around 54,000 clones in the sample; about 87% occur only once, and about 1.4% lies in the top ten. Time point in this sample: week 23, last vaccination. Each vaccine dose was 300 ug of mutant IDH1 20-mer peptide, with topical imiquimod. These receptors lack a known antigen. Specimen: PBMCs, collected from a glioma patient whose treatment included an IDH1 peptide vaccine. These receptors all come from a middle-aged man with glioma.

This clone was picked up one time. V usage is TRBV5-1 and J usage is TRBJ2-7; D is possibly TRBD2 (6 bases). The CDR3 extends over 16 amino acids. V lost 4 bases to trimming and J lost 1 base, with 18 bases between them. Germline V gives CDR1 SGHRS, CDR2 YFSETQ. Written as DNA, the CDR3 is TGCGCCAGCAGCCTGGGGACCGGGGGATATTCCTACGAGCAGTACTTC. Encoded protein: CASSLGTGGYSYEQYF.

Here the CDR3 DNA reads TGTGCCAGTAGTATGAATAGGGGTGGTGAGCAGTTCTTC. Residues: CASSMNRGGEQFF. This chain joins TRBV19 and TRBJ2-1; the D gene is possibly TRBD1 (5 bases). The V end lost 3 bases, the J end lost 9 bases, and 12 bases lay between the germline ends. CDR3 size: 13 residues. The germline V gene encodes CDR1 LNHDA and CDR2 SQIVND (reference sequence). Filled out from reference TRBV19 and TRBJ2-1, the complete variable domain reads DGGITQSPKYLFRKEGQNVTLSCEQNLNHDAMYWYRQDPGQGLRLIYYSQIVNDFQKGDIAEGYSVSREKKESFPLTVTSAQKNPTAFYLCASSMNRGGEQFFGPGTRLTVL.

The V gene is TRBV7-8, the J gene TRBJ2-7; 11 positions agree with TRBD2. The trim removed 1 base at V and 4 bases at J, leaving 0 bases unmatched. This CDR3 is built from 14 residues. Germline assignment: CDR1 SGHVS and CDR2 FQNEAQ. CDR3 bases: TGTGCCAGCAGCTTAGGACTAGCGGGATACGAGCAGTACTTC. Its protein product is CASSLGLAGYEQYF.

This chain links TRBV13 with TRBJ2-5, with D tentatively TRBD2 (5 bases). The length of the CDR3 is 13 residues. The germline V gene has CDR1 PRHDT and CDR2 FYEKMQ (reference sequence). V was clipped by 0 bases and J by 7 bases, with 9 bases between them. Written as DNA, the CDR3 is TGTGCCAGCAGCTTAGGCCTAAGCGGGACCCAGTACTTC. This sequence encodes CASSLGLSGTQYF.

The chain uses TRBV7-2 and TRBJ2-2, with TRBD1 matching 9 bases. Trimming removed 5 bases from V and 6 bases from J; junction bases left unmatched: 7. Germline V CDR1 and CDR2: SGHTA, FQGNSA. The CDR3 loop spans 15 amino acids. The CDR3 DNA is TGTGCCAGCAGCGATACCGGGACAGGGCCCGGGGAGCTGTTTTTT. This translates into CASSDTGTGPGELFF.

The genes are TRBV16 and TRBJ1-1; no firm D call. V was shortened by 3 bases and J by 2 bases, with 10 bases between the two germline ends. This CDR3 has 14 amino acids. Germline V gene sequence: CDR1 KGHSY, CDR2 FQNENV. This CDR3 is CASSHTVLNTEAFF. In nucleotides, the CDR3 is TGTGCCAGCAGCCACACAGTGCTAAACACTGAAGCTTTCTTT.

The genes are TRBV4-3 and TRBJ2-3, with 7 bases identical to TRBD2. The CDR3 totals 14 residues. Germline V lookup: CDR1 LGHNA, CDR2 YSLEER. Trimming removed 5 bases from V and 3 bases from J; junction bases left unmatched: 5. The CDR3 spells CASSSRTRTDTQYF. CDR3 nucleotide sequence: TGCGCCAGCAGCTCCCGGACTAGGACAGATACGCAGTATTTT.

V is TRBV19 and J is TRBJ2-4; 10 bases line up with TRBD1. The CDR3 is 16 residues long. Looked up from germline, CDR1 is LNHDA and CDR2 is SQIVND (reference sequence). Losses at the gene ends were 5 bases for V and 8 bases for J; bases not matched to a gene: 12. The CDR3 loop reads CASSLLGTGVVDIQYF. The CDR3 coding sequence is TGTGCCAGTAGTCTCTTGGGGACAGGGGTAGTGGACATTCAGTACTTC.

V gene TRBV7-9 combines with J gene TRBJ1-5, with D possibly TRBD1 on 5 matching bases. V was cut by 2 bases and J by 3 bases, with 14 bases left in between. Germline V gene lookup returns CDR1 SEHNR and CDR2 FQNEAQ (reference sequence). The CDR3 totals 16 residues. The CDR3 DNA is TGTGCCAGCAGCTTACAGGGAGGGTTGAACAATCAGCCCCAGCATTTT. As protein: CASSLQGGLNNQPQHF. Based on the CDR3 plus reference TRBV7-9 and TRBJ1-5, the full variable domain is DTGVSQNPRHKITKRGQNVTFRCDPISEHNRLYWYRQTLGQGPEFLTYFQNEAQLEKSRLLSDRFSAERPKGSFSTLEIQRTEQGDSAMYLCASSLQGGLNNQPQHFGDGTRLSIL.

The table lists this clone with a count of one. The rearrangement links TRBV6-6 to TRBJ1-5; D not resolved. CDR1 is MNHNY, CDR2 SVGAGI, per germline (reference sequence). V lost 7 bases to trimming and J lost 0 bases, with 13 bases between them. The CDR3 is 15 residues long. The CDR3 reads CASNDPGFSNQPQHF. For the CDR3, the DNA is TGTGCCAGCAACGACCCGGGTTTTAGCAATCAGCCCCAGCATTTT.

The gene calls are TRBV5-1 and TRBJ2-6; possibly TRBD1 for D (6 bases). CDR1 is SGHRS, CDR2 YFSETQ, per germline. Trimming removed 0 bases from V and 2 bases from J, with 9 bases in between. This CDR3 has 16 amino acids. CDR3 coding DNA: TGCGCCAGCAGCTTGGAAGGGGGTACTGGGGCCAACGTCCTGACTTTC. It yields the protein CASSLEGGTGANVLTF. The entire variable domain, with the rest obtained from reference TRBV5-1 and TRBJ2-6, is as follows: KAGVTQTPRYLIKTRGQQVTLSCSPISGHRSVSWYQQTPGQGLQFLFEYFSETQRNKGNFPGRFSGRQFSNSRSEMNVSTLELGDSALYLCASSLEGGTGANVLTFGAGSRLTVL.

The gene calls are TRBV6-5 and TRBJ2-1; 11 bases map to TRBD1. This CDR3 has 15 amino acids. Looked up from germline, CDR1 is MNHEY and CDR2 is SVGAGI. Trimming removed 6 bases from V and 7 bases from J; junction bases left unmatched: 8. Written as DNA, the CDR3 is TGTGCCAGCAGCCGCCGGGACAGGGGGAATAATGAGCAGTTCTTC. It yields the protein CASSRRDRGNNEQFF.

The chain carries TRBV5-1 and TRBJ2-7; 12 bases agree with TRBD2. The CDR3 is made up of 16 amino acids. The V gene's germline CDR1 is SGHRS and CDR2 YFSETQ. Unmatched junction bases numbered 11, after V lost 4 bases and J lost 6 bases. The CDR3 nucleotides read TGCGCCAGCAGCGGATCGACTAGCGGGAGTGTGGGCGAGCAGTACTTC. Translated: CASSGSTSGSVGEQYF.

The chain combines TRBV5-1 with TRBJ1-3; D is possibly TRBD1 (5 bases). CDR1 is SGHRS and CDR2 is YFSETQ in the germline V gene. This CDR3 spans 16 amino acids. Trimming shortened V by 0 bases and J by 4 bases, and 14 bases separated the two germline ends. This CDR3 is CASSLVSGPSGNTIYF. The CDR3, as DNA: TGCGCCAGCAGCTTGGTTTCAGGGCCTAGCGGAAACACCATATATTTT.

This clone was detected only a few times. This sequence joins TRBV1 and TRBJ2-7; the table's D gene call, TRBD2, was not cross checked with the DNA. TRBV1 is flagged as a pseudogene. CDR3 length: 14 residues. CDR3 in DNA: TGCACCCAGCTAGGTAGCGGAGCGACCTACGAGCAGTACTTC. Translated: CTQLGSGATYEQYF.

CDR3 region: CATAGTGVYEQYF. The CDR3 coding sequence is TGTGCCACCGCCGGGACAGGGGTATACGAGCAGTACTTC. This chain joins TRBV19 and TRBJ2-7; 10 bases are shared with TRBD1. The V gene end was trimmed by 10 bases and the J gene end by 4 bases; junction bases not matched to a gene: 7. The CDR3 runs 13 residues. Germline V gene lookup returns CDR1 LNHDA and CDR2 SQIVND (reference sequence).

A single count supports this clone. The chain recombines TRBV27 with TRBJ2-1, with D maybe TRBD2 (6 bases). The CDR3 runs to 15 residues. The ends were cut back, 9 bases at V and 4 bases at J, with 19 bases in the middle. CDR1 is MNHEY, CDR2 SMNVEV, per germline (reference sequence). Here the CDR3 DNA reads TGTGCCAGTGTACCCGGGACTGGAGGGTACAATGAGCAGTTCTTC. Its protein is CASVPGTGGYNEQFF.

The chain carries TRBV10-3 and TRBJ2-3; the D gene is possibly TRBD2 (6 bases). Trimming took 8 bases from V and 0 from J, leaving 12 bases between them. This CDR3 comprises 14 residues. The germline V gene encodes CDR1 ENHRY and CDR2 SYGVKD. This chain's CDR3 is CAIGSGFSTDTQYF. The CDR3, as DNA: TGTGCCATCGGGAGCGGGTTTAGCACAGATACGCAGTATTTT.

This chain joins TRBV6-5 and TRBJ1-1; TRBD1 matches 7 bases. Germline trimming cut 0 bases from V and 5 bases from J; bases unmatched to any gene: 6. The CDR3 loop spans 15 amino acids. Germline CDR1 and CDR2: MNHEY and SVGAGI. As DNA, the CDR3 is TGTGCCAGCAGTTACTCAGCCAGGGGGTGGACTGAAGCTTTCTTT. Protein sequence: CASSYSARGWTEAFF.

The chain links TRBV7-9 to TRBJ2-3; TRBD1 might be the D (5 bases). The CDR3 is 14 amino acids. V was clipped by 4 bases and J by 2 bases, with 10 bases between them. The germline V gene has CDR1 SEHNR and CDR2 FQNEAQ (reference sequence). The CDR3, as DNA: TGTGCCAGCAGCTCATCACAGGTCACAGATACGCAGTATTTT. Translation: CASSSSQVTDTQYF.